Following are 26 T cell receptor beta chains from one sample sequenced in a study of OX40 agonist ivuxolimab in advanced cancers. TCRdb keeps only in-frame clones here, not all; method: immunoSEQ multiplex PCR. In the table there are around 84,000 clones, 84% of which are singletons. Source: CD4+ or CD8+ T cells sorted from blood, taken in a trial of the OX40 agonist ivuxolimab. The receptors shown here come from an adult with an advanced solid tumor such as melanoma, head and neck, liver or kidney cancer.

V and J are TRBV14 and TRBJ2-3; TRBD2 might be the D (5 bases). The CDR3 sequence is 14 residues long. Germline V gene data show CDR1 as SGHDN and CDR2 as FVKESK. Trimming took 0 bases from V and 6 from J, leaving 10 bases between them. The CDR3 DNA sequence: TGTGCCAGCAGCCAAGATTGGGAGAGGGATACGCAGTATTTT. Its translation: CASSQDWERDTQYF.

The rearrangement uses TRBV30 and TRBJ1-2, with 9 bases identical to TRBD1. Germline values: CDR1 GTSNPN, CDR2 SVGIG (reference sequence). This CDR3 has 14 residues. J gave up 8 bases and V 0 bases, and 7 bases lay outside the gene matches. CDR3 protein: CAWSVPGTGKGYTF. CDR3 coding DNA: TGTGCCTGGAGTGTACCCGGGACAGGGAAGGGCTACACCTTC.

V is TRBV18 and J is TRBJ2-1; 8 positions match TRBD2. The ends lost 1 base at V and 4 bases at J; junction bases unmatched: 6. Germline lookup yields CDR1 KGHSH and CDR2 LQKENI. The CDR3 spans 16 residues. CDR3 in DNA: TGTGCCAGCTCACCACTTCGTACTAGCGGTTACAATGAGCAGTTCTTC. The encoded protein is CASSPLRTSGYNEQFF.

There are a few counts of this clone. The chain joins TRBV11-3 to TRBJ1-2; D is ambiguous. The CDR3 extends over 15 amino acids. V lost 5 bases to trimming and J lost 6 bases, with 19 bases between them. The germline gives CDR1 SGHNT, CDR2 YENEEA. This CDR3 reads CASSPDSTNLDGYTF. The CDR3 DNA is TGTGCCAGCAGCCCTGATAGTACAAACCTTGATGGCTACACCTTC.

The CDR3 DNA sequence: TGTGCCTGGACACTAGCGGGAGTCAGGACAGATACGCAGTATTTT. Encoded protein: CAWTLAGVRTDTQYF. This chain links TRBV30 with TRBJ2-3, with 11 bases fitting TRBD2. Per germline, CDR1 GTSNPN and CDR2 SVGIG (reference sequence). The trim removed 4 bases at V and 3 bases at J, leaving 6 bases unmatched. CDR3 length equals 15 residues.

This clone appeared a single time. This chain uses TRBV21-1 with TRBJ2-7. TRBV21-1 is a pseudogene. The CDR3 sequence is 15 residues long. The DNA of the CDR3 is TGTGCCAGCAGCAAAGATGGGGAAAACTTTTACGAGCAGTACTTC. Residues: CASSKDGENFYEQYF.

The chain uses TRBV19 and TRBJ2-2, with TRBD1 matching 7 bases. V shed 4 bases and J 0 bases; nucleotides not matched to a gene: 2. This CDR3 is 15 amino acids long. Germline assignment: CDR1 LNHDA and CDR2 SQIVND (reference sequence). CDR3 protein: CASSTGTANTGELFF. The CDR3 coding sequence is TGTGCCAGTAGTACCGGGACAGCGAACACCGGGGAGCTGTTTTTT.

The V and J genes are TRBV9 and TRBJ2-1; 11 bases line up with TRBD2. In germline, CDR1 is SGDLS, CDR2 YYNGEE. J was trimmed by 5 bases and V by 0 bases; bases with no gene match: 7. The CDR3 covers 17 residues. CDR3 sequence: CASSVEGSGRADNEQFF. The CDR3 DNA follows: TGTGCCAGCAGCGTAGAGGGTAGCGGGAGGGCTGACAATGAGCAGTTCTTC. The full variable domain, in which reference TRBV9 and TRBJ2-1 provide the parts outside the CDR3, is DSGVTQTPKHLITATGQRVTLRCSPRSGDLSVYWYQQSLDQGLQFLIQYYNGEERAKGNILERFSAQQFPDLHSELNLSSLELGDSALYFCASSVEGSGRADNEQFFGPGTRLTVL.

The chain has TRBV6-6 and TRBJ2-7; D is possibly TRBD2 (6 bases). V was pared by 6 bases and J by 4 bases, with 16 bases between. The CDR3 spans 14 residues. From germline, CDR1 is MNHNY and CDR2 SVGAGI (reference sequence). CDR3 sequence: CASSGGNWPYEQYF. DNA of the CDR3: TGTGCCAGCAGCGGAGGGAATTGGCCGTACGAGCAGTACTTC.

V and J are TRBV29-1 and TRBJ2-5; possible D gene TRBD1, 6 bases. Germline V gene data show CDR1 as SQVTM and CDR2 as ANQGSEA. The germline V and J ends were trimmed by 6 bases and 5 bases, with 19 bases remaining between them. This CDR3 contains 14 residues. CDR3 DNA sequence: TGCAGCGTCAGGACAGCTTGGACGGGGGAGACCCAGTACTTC. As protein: CSVRTAWTGETQYF.

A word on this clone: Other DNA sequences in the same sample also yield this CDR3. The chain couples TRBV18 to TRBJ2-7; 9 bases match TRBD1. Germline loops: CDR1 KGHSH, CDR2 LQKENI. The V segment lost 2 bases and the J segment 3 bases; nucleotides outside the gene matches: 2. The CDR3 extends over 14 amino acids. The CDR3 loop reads CASSPRQGVYEQYF. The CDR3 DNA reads TGTGCCAGCTCACCAAGACAGGGGGTCTACGAGCAGTACTTC.

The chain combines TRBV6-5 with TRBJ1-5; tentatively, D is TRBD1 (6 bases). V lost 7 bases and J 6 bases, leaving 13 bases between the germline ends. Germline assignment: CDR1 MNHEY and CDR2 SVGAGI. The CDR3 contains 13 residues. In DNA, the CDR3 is TGTGCCAGCATTGCTAGGGGGACTCAGCCCCAGCATTTT. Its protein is CASIARGTQPQHF.

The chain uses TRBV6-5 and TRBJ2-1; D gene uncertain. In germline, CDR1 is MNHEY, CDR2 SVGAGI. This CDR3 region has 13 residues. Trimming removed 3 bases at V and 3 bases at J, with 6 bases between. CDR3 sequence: CASSYGRYNEQFF. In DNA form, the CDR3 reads TGTGCCAGCAGTTATGGACGCTACAATGAGCAGTTCTTC.

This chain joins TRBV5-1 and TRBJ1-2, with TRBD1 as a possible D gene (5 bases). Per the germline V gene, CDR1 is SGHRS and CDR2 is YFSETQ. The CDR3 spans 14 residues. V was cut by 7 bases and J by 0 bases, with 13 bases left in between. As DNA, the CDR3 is TGCGCCAGCGCCCCCGGGGGAGCTAACTATGGCTACACCTTC. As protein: CASAPGGANYGYTF. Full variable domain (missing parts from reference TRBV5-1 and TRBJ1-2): KAGVTQTPRYLIKTRGQQVTLSCSPISGHRSVSWYQQTPGQGLQFLFEYFSETQRNKGNFPGRFSGRQFSNSRSEMNVSTLELGDSALYLCASAPGGANYGYTFGSGTRLTVV.

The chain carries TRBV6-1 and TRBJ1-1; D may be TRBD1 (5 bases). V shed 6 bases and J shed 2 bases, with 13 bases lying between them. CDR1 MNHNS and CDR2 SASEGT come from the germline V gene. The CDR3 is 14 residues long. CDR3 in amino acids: CASSPRGTNTEAFF. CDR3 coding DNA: TGTGCCAGCAGCCCCCGGGGGACCAACACTGAAGCTTTCTTT.

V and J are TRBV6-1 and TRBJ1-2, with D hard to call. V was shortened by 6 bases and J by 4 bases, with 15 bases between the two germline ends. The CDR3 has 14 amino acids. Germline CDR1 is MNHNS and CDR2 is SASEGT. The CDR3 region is CASRPGDRAYGYTF. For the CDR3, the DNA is TGTGCCAGCAGACCAGGTGATCGGGCCTATGGCTACACCTTC.

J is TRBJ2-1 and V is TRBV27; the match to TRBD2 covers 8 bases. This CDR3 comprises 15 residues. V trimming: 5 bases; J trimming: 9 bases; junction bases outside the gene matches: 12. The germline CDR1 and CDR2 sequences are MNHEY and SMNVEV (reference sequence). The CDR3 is CASSRPGTSPAEQFF. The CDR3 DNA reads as TGTGCCAGCAGTCGACCCGGGACTAGTCCCGCTGAGCAGTTCTTC.

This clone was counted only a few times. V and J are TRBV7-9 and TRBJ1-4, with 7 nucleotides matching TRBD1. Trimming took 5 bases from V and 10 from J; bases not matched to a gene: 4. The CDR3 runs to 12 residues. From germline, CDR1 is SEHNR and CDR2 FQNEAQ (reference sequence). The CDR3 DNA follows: TGTGCCAGCAGCGACGGGACAGCAAAACTGTTTTTT. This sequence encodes CASSDGTAKLFF.

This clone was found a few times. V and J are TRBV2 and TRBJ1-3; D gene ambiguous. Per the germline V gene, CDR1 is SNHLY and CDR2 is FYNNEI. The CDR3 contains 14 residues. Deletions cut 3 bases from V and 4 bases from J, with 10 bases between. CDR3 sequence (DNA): TGTGCCAGCAGTGACAATGGCAGAGGAAACACCATATATTTT. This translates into CASSDNGRGNTIYF. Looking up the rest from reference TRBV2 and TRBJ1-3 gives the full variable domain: EPEVTQTPSHQVTQMGQEVILRCVPISNHLYFYWYRQILGQKVEFLVSFYNNEISEKSEIFDDQFSVERPDGSNFTLKIRSTKLEDSAMYFCASSDNGRGNTIYFGEGSWLTVV.

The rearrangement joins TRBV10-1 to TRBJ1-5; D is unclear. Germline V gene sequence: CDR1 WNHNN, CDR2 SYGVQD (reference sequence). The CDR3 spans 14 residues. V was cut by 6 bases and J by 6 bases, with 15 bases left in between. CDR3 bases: TGCGCCAGCAGCCTTTGGGATTCGGTTCAGCCCCAGCATTTT. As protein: CASSLWDSVQPQHF.

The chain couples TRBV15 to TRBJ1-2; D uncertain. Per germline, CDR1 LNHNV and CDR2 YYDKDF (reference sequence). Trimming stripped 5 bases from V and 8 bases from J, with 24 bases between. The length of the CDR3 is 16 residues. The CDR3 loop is CATSLALKEPAEGYTF. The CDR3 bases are TGTGCCACCAGCCTAGCCCTGAAGGAGCCGGCAGAAGGCTACACCTTC.

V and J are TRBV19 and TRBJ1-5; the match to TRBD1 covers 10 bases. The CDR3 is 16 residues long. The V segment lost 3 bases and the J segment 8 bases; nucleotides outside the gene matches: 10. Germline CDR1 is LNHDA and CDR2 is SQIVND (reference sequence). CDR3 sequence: CASSMPNRGQGKPQHF. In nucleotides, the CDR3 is TGTGCCAGTAGTATGCCAAACCGGGGACAGGGGAAGCCCCAGCATTTT.

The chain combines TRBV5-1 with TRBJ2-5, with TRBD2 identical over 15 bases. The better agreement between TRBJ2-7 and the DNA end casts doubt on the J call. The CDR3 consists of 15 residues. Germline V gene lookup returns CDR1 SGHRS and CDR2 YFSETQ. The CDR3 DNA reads TGCGCCAGCAGCTGGACTAGCGGGGGGGCCTACGAGCAGTACTTC. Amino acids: CASSWTSGGAYEQYF.

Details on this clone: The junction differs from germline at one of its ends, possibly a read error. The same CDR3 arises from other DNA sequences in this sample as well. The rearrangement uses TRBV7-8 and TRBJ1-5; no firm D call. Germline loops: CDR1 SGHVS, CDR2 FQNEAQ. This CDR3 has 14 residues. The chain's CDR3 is CASSPVREDQPQHF. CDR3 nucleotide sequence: TGCGCCAGCAGCCCGGTTCGGGAGGATCAGCCCCAGCATTTT.

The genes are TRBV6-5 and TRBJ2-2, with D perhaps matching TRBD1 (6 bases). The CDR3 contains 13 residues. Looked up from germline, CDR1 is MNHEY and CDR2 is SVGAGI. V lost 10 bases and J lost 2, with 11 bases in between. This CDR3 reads CATNRDNTGELFF. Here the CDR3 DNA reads TGTGCCACCAACAGGGATAACACCGGGGAGCTGTTTTTT.

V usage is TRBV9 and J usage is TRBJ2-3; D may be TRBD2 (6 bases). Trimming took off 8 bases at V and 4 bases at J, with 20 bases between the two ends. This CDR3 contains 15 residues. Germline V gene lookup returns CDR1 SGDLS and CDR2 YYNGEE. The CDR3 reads CARPVRGEVADTQYF. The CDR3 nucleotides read TGTGCCAGACCCGTCAGAGGGGAGGTGGCAGATACGCAGTATTTT.